This T cell receptor beta chain was sequenced in a study of cytomegalovirus exposure and HLA in healthy donors. General observations from the study: Later analysis identified several of the most significant clusters that appeared linked to common viral pathogens. The Asian-associated ancestry cluster reportedly had fewer N-insertions than the approximately 700-donor mean in a later analysis. Most TCR sequences were uncommon, yet certain public TCRs appeared in many donors.

This CDR3 has 17 amino acids. With 1 base clipped from V and 0 bases from J, the junction kept 3 bases outside the gene matches. The germline CDR1 and CDR2 sequences are LGHNA and YNFKEQ. Primers: 60 Vbeta forward and 13 Jbeta reverse. Repertoires were generated with immunoSEQ multiplex PCR, while TCRdb's copy carries only in-frame clones and drops some. The sample shows tens of thousands of clones, roughly 81% of them seen only once. With regard to this clone: The antigen is not known.

The TCR was taken from a man between 25 and 39 years old in good health and CMV-seronegative. The chain employs TRBV4-2 and TRBJ2-5; TRBD2 agrees at 12 bases. The specimen sequenced was PBMCs. In DNA, the CDR3 is TGTGCCAGCAGCCAAGTCCTAGCGGGAGGGAACCAAGAGACCCAGTACTTC. It specifies CASSQVLAGGNQETQYF.